This TCR beta chain was profiled in a study of response to subunit inactivated influenza vaccine. TCRdb re-called the RT-PCR reads with MiXCR, one entry per CDR3 protein. The table has roughly 620,000 distinct CDR3 sequences, roughly 12% seen once; the top ten hold 11%. This CDR3 spans 14 amino acids. V dropped 0 bases and J dropped 2 bases, with 5 bases sitting between them. Germline loops: CDR1 MNHEY, CDR2 SVGAGI. Study findings and constraints: Authors suggested few new T cells are recruited by each seasonal influenza vaccination.

In its sample, this clonotype was seen a few times. Antigen unknown. These data are also associated with another study on T cells expressing NK-cell markers. That paper adds: Scientists made TCR beta cDNA using 5'RACE template switching with UMIs.

This specimen was PBMCs from blood, taken on the day of vaccination. This TCR was sampled from a man between 45 and 60 years old who received an inactivated influenza vaccine. The V gene is TRBV6-5, the J gene TRBJ1-3; the D gene is possibly TRBD1 (5 bases). CDR3 protein: CASSYSGAGNTIYF. The CDR3 nucleotides are TGTGCCAGCAGTTACTCAGGGGCTGGAAACACCATATATTTT.